This T cell receptor beta chain is from a study of identifying expanded T cells in peripheral blood. Whole-study results and caveats: Technical replicates showed around 1.2 changed clones; two weeks about 16; four weeks 19.

During the collection period, no donor immune events like infections were recorded. Libraries were prepared by immunoSEQ multiplex PCR; TCRdb keeps only in-frame clonotypes and omits some of them. The sample carries more than 50,000 clones, around four fifths recorded once. In regard to this clone: Its antigen is not known.

The receptor was derived from a person aged 18 to 70 in good health. Sequencing input: blood.

CDR3 residues: CASSPSSLAQRFNEQFF. The CDR3 nucleotides are TGTGCCAGCAGCCCCTCCTCCCTAGCGCAGAGGTTTAATGAGCAGTTCTTC. The V call is TRBV7-9, the J call TRBJ2-1, with D maybe TRBD2 (6 bases). The CDR3 has 17 amino acids. Trimming took 5 bases from V and 7 from J, leaving 24 bases between them. Germline-derived CDR1 and CDR2 are SEHNR and FQNEAQ (reference sequence).